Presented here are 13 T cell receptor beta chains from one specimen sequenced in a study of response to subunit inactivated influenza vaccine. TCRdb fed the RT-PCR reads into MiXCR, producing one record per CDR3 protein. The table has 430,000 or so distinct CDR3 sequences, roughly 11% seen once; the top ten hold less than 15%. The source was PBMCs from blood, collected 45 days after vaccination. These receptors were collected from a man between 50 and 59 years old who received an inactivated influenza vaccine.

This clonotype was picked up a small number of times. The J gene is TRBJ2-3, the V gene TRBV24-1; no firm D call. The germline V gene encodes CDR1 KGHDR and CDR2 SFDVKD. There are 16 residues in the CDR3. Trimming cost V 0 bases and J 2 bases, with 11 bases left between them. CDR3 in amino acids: CATSDLARHLTDTQYF. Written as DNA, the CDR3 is TGTGCCACCAGTGATTTGGCACGGCACCTCACAGATACGCAGTATTTT.

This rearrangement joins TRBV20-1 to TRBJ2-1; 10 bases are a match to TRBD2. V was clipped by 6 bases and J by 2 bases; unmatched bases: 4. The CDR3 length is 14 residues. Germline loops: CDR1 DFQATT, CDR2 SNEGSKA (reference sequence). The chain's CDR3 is CSAPSGRAYNEQFF. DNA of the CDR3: TGCAGTGCACCGAGCGGGAGGGCCTACAATGAGCAGTTCTTC.

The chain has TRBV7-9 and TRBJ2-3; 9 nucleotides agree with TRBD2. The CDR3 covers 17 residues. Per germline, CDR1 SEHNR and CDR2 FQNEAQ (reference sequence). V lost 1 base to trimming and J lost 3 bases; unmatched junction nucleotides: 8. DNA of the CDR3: TGTGCCAGCAGCTTAGGTAGCGGGAGAGAGAGTACAGATACGCAGTATTTT. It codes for CASSLGSGRESTDTQYF.

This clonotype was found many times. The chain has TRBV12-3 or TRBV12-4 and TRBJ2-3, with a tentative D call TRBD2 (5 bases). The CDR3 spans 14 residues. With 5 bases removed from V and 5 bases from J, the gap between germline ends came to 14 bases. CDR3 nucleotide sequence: TGTGCCAGCAGTCCAGGAGGTCGGGGAGATACGCAGTATTTT. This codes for CASSPGGRGDTQYF.

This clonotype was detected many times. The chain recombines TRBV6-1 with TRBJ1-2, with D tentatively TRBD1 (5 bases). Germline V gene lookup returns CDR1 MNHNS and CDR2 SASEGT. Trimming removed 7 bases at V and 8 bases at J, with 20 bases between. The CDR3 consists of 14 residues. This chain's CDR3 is CASTSIQGPYGYTF. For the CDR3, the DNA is TGTGCCAGCACGTCCATTCAGGGTCCCTACGGCTACACCTTC.

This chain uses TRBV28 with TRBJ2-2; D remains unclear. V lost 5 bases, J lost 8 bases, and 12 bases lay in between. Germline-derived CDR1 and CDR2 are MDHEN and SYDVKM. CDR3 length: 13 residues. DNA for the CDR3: TGTGCCAGCAGTCTACCAAGGTTGGGGGAGCTGTTTTTT. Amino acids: CASSLPRLGELFF.

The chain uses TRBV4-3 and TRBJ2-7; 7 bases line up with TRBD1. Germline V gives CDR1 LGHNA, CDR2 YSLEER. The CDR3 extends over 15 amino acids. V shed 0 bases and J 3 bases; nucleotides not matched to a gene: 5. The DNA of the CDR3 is TGCGCCAGCAGCCAAGAGAGGGCAGGGGGCTACGAGCAGTACTTC. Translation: CASSQERAGGYEQYF.

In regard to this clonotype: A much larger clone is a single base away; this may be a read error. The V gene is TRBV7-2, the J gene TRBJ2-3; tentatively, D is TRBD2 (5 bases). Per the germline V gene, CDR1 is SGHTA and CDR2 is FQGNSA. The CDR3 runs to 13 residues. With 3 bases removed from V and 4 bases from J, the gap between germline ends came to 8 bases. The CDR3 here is CASSFVRADTQYF. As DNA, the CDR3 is TGTGCCAGCAGCTTTGTGAGGGCAGATACGCAGTATTTT. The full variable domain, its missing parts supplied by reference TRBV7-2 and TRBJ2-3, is GAGVSQSPSNKVTEKGKDVELRCDPISGHTALYWYRQSLGQGLEFLIYFQGNSAPDKSGLPSDRFSAERTGGSVSTLTIQRTQQEDSAVYLCASSFVRADTQYFGPGTRLTVL.

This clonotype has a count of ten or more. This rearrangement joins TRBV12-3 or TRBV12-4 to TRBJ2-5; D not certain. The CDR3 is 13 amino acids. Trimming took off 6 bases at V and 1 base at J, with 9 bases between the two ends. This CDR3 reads CASSSSTQETQYF. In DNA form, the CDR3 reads TGTGCCAGCAGCTCATCCACCCAAGAGACCCAGTACTTC.

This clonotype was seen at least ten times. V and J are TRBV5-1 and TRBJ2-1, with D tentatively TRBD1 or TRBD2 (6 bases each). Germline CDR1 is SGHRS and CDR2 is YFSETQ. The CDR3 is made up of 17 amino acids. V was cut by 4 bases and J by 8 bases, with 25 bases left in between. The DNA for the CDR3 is TGCGCCAGCAGCAGAACCGGGACACTAGCTCAAGGTCATGAGCAGTTCTTC. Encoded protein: CASSRTGTLAQGHEQFF.

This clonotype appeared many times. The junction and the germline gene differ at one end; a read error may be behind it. For the CDR3, the DNA is TGTGCCAGCAGATTAGGGGGATCGGAGACCCAGTACTTC. This sequence encodes CASRLGGSETQYF. The rearrangement links TRBV12-3 or TRBV12-4 to TRBJ2-5, with D perhaps matching TRBD1 (6 bases). The CDR3 consists of 13 residues.

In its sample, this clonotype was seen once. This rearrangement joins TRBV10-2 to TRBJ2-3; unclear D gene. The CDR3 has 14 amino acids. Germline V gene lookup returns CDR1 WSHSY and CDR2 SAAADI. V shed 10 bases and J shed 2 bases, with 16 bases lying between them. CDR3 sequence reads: CATSPSGLTDTQYF. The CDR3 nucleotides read TGCGCCACCAGCCCCTCCGGGCTCACAGATACGCAGTATTTT.

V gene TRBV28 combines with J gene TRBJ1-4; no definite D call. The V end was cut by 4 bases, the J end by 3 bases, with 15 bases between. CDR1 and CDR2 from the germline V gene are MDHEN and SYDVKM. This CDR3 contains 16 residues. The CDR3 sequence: CASSSTADQSNEKLFF. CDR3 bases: TGTGCCAGCAGTTCCACCGCGGACCAATCTAATGAAAAACTGTTTTTT.